This T cell receptor beta chain comes out of a study of blood T cell repertoires in COVID-19. On the study more broadly: Donors in the United States, Italy and Spain gave samples during acute or convalescent COVID-19. Sources were T cells, B-cell-depleted T cells, or PBMCs; the material itself was cDNA or gDNA.

The length of the CDR3 is 13 residues. Trimming took 0 bases from V and 7 from J, leaving 9 bases between them. CDR1 and CDR2 (germline): PRHDT, FYEKMQ (reference sequence). Under the authors' procedure: Nucleated cell number was recorded as an estimate derived from reference gene primer amplification. The table came from immunoSEQ multiplex PCR; TCRdb's copy has only in-frame clones and leaves some out. The V and J calls and clone size were taken over from that table, and D and trimming were inferred from the DNA. The sample lists roughly 270,000 clones; almost 85% were seen once. The specimen sequenced was peripheral blood. This receptor was identified in a man aged 45 to 65 with active or convalescent COVID-19. This chain joins TRBV13 and TRBJ1-1; D is unresolved. Written as DNA, the CDR3 is TGTGCCAGCAGCTTAGGCCGGGGATATGAAGCTTTCTTT. Residues: CASSLGRGYEAFF.